The 18 T cell receptor beta chains listed next were all sequenced from one sample in a study of T cell responses to AZD1222 COVID-19 vaccine. TCRdb's table, derived via immunoSEQ multiplex PCR, lists solely in-frame clones and lacks some. Of some 100,000 clones in the sample, 70% to 90% were seen once. The material was peripheral blood, obtained on day 0 of AZD1222 vaccination. Receptors originate from an adult in good health.

V and J are TRBV7-2 and TRBJ2-4; D is perhaps TRBD2 (6 bases). Trimming left V 4 bases short and J 3 bases short, with 10 bases between. Germline CDR1 is SGHTA and CDR2 is FQGNSA. The CDR3 has 14 residues. The CDR3 DNA is TGTGCCAGCAGCTCAACCGGGGGCAAAAACATTCAGTACTTC. Translation gives CASSSTGGKNIQYF. The full variable domain, rest sourced from reference TRBV7-2 and TRBJ2-4, is GAGVSQSPSNKVTEKGKDVELRCDPISGHTALYWYRQSLGQGLEFLIYFQGNSAPDKSGLPSDRFSAERTGGSVSTLTIQRTQQEDSAVYLCASSSTGGKNIQYFGAGTRLSVL.

This clone has just one count. V gene TRBV19 combines with J gene TRBJ1-5; the D gene is possibly TRBD1 (5 bases). Germline V gives CDR1 LNHDA, CDR2 SQIVND (reference sequence). The CDR3 totals 14 residues. The V end lost 3 bases, the J end lost 2 bases, and 8 bases lay between the germline ends. Here the CDR3 reads CASSISRGNQPQHF. In nucleotides, the CDR3 is TGTGCCAGTAGTATTAGCAGGGGCAATCAGCCCCAGCATTTT.

The chain links TRBV28 to TRBJ2-1; D is perhaps TRBD2 (5 bases). CDR1 and CDR2 from the germline V gene are MDHEN and SYDVKM. Trimming pared 6 bases from V and 0 bases from J, leaving 12 bases between. The CDR3 consists of 15 residues. This CDR3 is CASSWTSSSYNEQFF. The CDR3 nucleotides are TGTGCCAGCAGCTGGACTTCCAGCTCCTACAATGAGCAGTTCTTC. Full variable domain (rest looked up from reference TRBV28 and TRBJ2-1): DVKVTQSSRYLVKRTGEKVFLECVQDMDHENMFWYRQDPGLGLRLIYFSYDVKMKEKGDIPEGYSVSREKKERFSLILESASTNQTSMYLCASSWTSSSYNEQFFGPGTRLTVL.

The V and J genes are TRBV29-1 and TRBJ2-3, with TRBD2 as a possible D gene (6 bases). This CDR3 is built from 12 residues. In germline, CDR1 is SQVTM, CDR2 ANQGSEA. V was shortened by 4 bases and J by 6 bases, with 11 bases between the two germline ends. The CDR3 coding sequence is TGCAGCGTTGGTAGTGGGGGGGATACGCAGTATTTT. This encodes CSVGSGGDTQYF.

This clone appeared once. V and J are TRBV5-1 and TRBJ1-6; D may be TRBD1 (5 bases). CDR3 length: 17 amino acids. V lost 2 bases and J 6 bases, leaving 18 bases between the germline ends. In germline, CDR1 is SGHRS, CDR2 YFSETQ. The CDR3 DNA sequence: TGCGCCAGCAGCTTTGCACCTGAGCTGGGGGGTAATTCACCCCTCCACTTT. It translates to CASSFAPELGGNSPLHF.

This chain uses TRBV30 with TRBJ2-7, with TRBD2 matching 9 bases. Per the germline V gene, CDR1 is GTSNPN and CDR2 is SVGIG (reference sequence). The CDR3 is 18 residues long. V lost 0 bases to trimming and J lost 3 bases; unmatched junction nucleotides: 15. CDR3: CAWSVGRLAGGSLYEQYF. Here the CDR3 DNA reads TGTGCCTGGAGTGTAGGGCGGTTGGCGGGAGGGTCCCTCTACGAGCAGTACTTC.

The CDR3 here is CASSWTSGGTYYEQYF. The CDR3 nucleotides read TGTGCCAGCAGTTGGACTAGCGGGGGGACGTACTACGAGCAGTACTTC. The rearrangement joins TRBV6-5 to TRBJ2-7, with 14 positions matching TRBD2. The germline gives CDR1 MNHEY, CDR2 SVGAGI. Trimming at V came to 4 bases and at J to 3 bases, leaving 5 bases not matched to a gene. This CDR3 is 16 amino acids long.

The chain couples TRBV15 to TRBJ2-5; D possibly uses TRBD1 or TRBD2 (5 bases each). Trimming stripped 2 bases from V and 4 bases from J, with 14 bases between. The germline CDR1 and CDR2 sequences are LNHNV and YYDKDF (reference sequence). There are 15 residues in the CDR3. The CDR3 DNA reads as TGTGCCACCAGCAGAACTCAGGGAGAGTCAGAGACCCAGTACTTC. Translated, it gives CATSRTQGESETQYF.

This clone was observed once. J is TRBJ2-2 and V is TRBV18; the D is unclear. CDR3 size: 14 residues. V shed 3 bases and J shed 4 bases, with 9 bases lying between them. Germline V CDR1 and CDR2: KGHSH, LQKENI. The CDR3 region has the DNA TGTGCCAGCTCACCCAACTCGGGCACCGGGGAGCTGTTTTTT. Translation: CASSPNSGTGELFF.

V usage is TRBV7-2 and J usage is TRBJ2-5; 11 bases fit TRBD1. The CDR3 runs 15 residues. CDR1 and CDR2 from the germline V gene are SGHTA and FQGNSA. Trimming at V came to 4 bases and at J to 3 bases, leaving 4 bases not matched to a gene. CDR3 amino acids: CASSSGQGVKETQYF. For the CDR3, the DNA is TGTGCCAGCAGCTCGGGACAGGGGGTAAAAGAGACCCAGTACTTC.

In DNA form, the CDR3 reads TGTGCCAGCAGCGTTGGCAACACCGGGGAGCTGTTTTTT. It yields the protein CASSVGNTGELFF. This rearrangement joins TRBV9 to TRBJ2-2; D gene ambiguous. CDR1 and CDR2 from the germline V gene are SGDLS and YYNGEE. Trimming took 2 bases from V and 2 from J, leaving 4 bases between them. CDR3 length: 13 residues.

The V gene is TRBV4-1, the J gene TRBJ1-2, with TRBD1 identical over 7 bases. The CDR3 spans 12 residues. Germline trimming cut 4 bases from V and 8 bases from J; bases unmatched to any gene: 4. Germline CDR1 and CDR2: MGHRA and YSYEKL. CDR3 loop: CASSLRGDGYTF. CDR3 coding DNA: TGCGCCAGCAGCCTCAGGGGGGACGGCTACACCTTC.

The chain is built from TRBV25-1 and TRBJ2-3; 9 positions agree with TRBD2. Losses at the gene ends were 4 bases for V and 2 bases for J; bases not matched to a gene: 7. CDR1 and CDR2 (germline): MGHDK, SYGVNS. The CDR3 covers 16 residues. The CDR3 sequence is CASSGTAGGFTDTQYF. The CDR3 DNA reads TGTGCCAGCAGTGGGACAGCGGGAGGCTTCACAGATACGCAGTATTTT. Using reference TRBV25-1 and TRBJ2-3 for the parts outside the CDR3, the full variable domain is EADIYQTPRYLVIGTGKKITLECSQTMGHDKMYWYQQDPGMELHLIHYSYGVNSTEKGDLSSESTVSRIRTEHFPLTLESARPSHTSQYLCASSGTAGGFTDTQYFGPGTRLTVL.

This clone was picked up a small number of times. The genes are TRBV12-3 or TRBV12-4 and TRBJ2-5; D call uncertain. V was cut by 3 bases and J by 5 bases, with 7 bases left in between. The CDR3 is made up of 12 amino acids. The CDR3 DNA is TGTGCCAGCAGTTTGCTTAGGGAGACCCAGTACTTC. Its translation is CASSLLRETQYF.

The chain combines TRBV30 with TRBJ1-6; D is possibly TRBD1 (6 bases). V dropped 8 bases and J dropped 10 bases, with 21 bases sitting between them. From germline, CDR1 is GTSNPN and CDR2 SVGIG (reference sequence). The length of the CDR3 is 14 residues. The CDR3 sequence: CARGPRQGKSPLHF. CDR3 nucleotides: TGTGCCCGAGGACCAAGGCAGGGGAAGTCACCCCTCCACTTT.

The chain carries TRBV7-2 and TRBJ1-3; D unclear. Germline V gives CDR1 SGHTA, CDR2 FQGNSA. V was pared by 5 bases and J by 4 bases, with 15 bases between. The CDR3 length is 15 residues. The CDR3: CASSLRADAGNTIYF. CDR3 in DNA: TGTGCCAGCAGCCTCCGGGCGGACGCCGGAAACACCATATATTTT.

A few counts support this clone. CDR3 sequence: CASRGQGNYGYTF. CDR3 in DNA: TGTGCCAGCAGGGGACAGGGCAACTATGGCTACACCTTC. The chain links TRBV28 to TRBJ1-2; 9 bases line up with TRBD1. The trim removed 6 bases at V and 2 bases at J, leaving 1 base unmatched. There are 13 residues in the CDR3. Per germline, CDR1 MDHEN and CDR2 SYDVKM.

CDR3 nucleotides: TGTGCCAGCTCACCCGAAGCGGGGACAGGCGATCTTACCTACGAGCAGTACTTC. The encoded protein is CASSPEAGTGDLTYEQYF. V and J are TRBV18 and TRBJ2-7, with D maybe TRBD1 (8 bases). Trimming took off 3 bases at V and 2 bases at J, with 23 bases between the two ends. The CDR3 is 18 amino acids. Germline CDR1 and CDR2: KGHSH and LQKENI.